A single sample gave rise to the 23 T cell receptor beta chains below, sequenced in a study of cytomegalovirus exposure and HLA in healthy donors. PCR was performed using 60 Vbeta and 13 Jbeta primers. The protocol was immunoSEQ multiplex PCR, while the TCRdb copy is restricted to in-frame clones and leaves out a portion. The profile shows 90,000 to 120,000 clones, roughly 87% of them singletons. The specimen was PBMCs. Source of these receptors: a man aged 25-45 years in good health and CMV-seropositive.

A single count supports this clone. The CDR3 protein is CASSLRVAGANQETQYF. In DNA form, the CDR3 reads TGTGCCAGCAGCTTAAGGGTAGCGGGGGCGAACCAAGAGACCCAGTACTTC. The chain combines TRBV7-8 with TRBJ2-5, with 9 bases that match TRBD2. Germline CDR1 SGHVS, CDR2 FQNEAQ. Trimming at V came to 2 bases and at J to 0 bases, leaving 7 bases not matched to a gene. CDR3 length: 17 amino acids.

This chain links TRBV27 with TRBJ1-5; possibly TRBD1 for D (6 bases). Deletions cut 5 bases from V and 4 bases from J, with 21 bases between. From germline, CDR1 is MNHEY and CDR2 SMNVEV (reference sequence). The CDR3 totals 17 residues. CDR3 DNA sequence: TGTGCCAGCAGTCTGCGGGGGCCAGGGCGGGGAAATCAGCCCCAGCATTTT. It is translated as CASSLRGPGRGNQPQHF.

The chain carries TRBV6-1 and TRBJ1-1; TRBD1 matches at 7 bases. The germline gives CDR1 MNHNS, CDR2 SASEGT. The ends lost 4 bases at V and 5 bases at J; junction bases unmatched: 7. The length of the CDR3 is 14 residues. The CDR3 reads CASSARQGGTEAFF. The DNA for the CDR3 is TGTGCCAGCAGTGCTCGACAGGGAGGAACTGAAGCTTTCTTT.

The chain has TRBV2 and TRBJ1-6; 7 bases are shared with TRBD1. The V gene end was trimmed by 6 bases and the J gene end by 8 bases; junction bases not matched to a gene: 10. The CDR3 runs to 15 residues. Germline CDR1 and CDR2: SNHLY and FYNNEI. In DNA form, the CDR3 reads TGTGCCAGCAGCCCTAGACAGGGTTGGGATTCACCCCTCCACTTT. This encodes CASSPRQGWDSPLHF.

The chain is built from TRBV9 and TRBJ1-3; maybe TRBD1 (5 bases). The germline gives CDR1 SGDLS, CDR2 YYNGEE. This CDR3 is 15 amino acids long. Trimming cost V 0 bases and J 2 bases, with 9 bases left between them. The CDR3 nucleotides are TGTGCCAGCAGCGTAGGGGGCTTAACTGGAAACACCATATATTTT. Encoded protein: CASSVGGLTGNTIYF.

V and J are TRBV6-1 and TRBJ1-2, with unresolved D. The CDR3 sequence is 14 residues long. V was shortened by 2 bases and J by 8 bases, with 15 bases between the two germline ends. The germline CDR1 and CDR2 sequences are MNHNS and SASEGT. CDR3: CASSELGPPGGYTF. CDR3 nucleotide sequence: TGTGCCAGCAGTGAATTAGGGCCCCCGGGAGGCTACACCTTC.

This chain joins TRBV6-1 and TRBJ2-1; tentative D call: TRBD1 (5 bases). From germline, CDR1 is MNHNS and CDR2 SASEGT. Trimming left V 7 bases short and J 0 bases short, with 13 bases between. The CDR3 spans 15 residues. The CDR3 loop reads CASTDRGSSYNEQFF. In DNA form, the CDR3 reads TGTGCCAGCACTGATAGGGGTAGCTCCTACAATGAGCAGTTCTTC.

CDR3 nucleotides: TGTGCCATCAGAGAGGGGGCGAGCAATCAGCCCCAGCATTTT. As protein: CAIREGASNQPQHF. The chain carries TRBV10-3 and TRBJ1-5, with 7 nucleotides matching TRBD1. V gave up 6 bases and J gave up 1 base; unmatched junction bases: 3. The CDR3 covers 14 residues. Germline values: CDR1 ENHRY, CDR2 SYGVKD.

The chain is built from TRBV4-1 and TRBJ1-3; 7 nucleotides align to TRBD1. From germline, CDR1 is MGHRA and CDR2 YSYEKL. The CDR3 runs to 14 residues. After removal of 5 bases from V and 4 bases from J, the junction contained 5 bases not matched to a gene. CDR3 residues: CASSGPGQGNTIYF. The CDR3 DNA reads TGCGCCAGCAGCGGACCGGGACAGGGAAACACCATATATTTT.

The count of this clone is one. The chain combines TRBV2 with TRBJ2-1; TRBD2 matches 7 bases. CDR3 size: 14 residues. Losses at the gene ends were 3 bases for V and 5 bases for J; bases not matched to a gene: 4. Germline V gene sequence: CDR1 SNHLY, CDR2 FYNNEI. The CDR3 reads CASSETSSHNEQFF. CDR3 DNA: TGTGCCAGCAGTGAGACTAGCAGCCACAATGAGCAGTTCTTC.

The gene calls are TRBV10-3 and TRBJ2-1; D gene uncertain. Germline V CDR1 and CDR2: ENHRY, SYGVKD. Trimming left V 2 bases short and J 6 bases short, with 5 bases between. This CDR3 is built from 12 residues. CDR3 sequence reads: CAISEGANEQFF. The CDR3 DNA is TGTGCCATCAGTGAGGGAGCCAATGAGCAGTTCTTC.

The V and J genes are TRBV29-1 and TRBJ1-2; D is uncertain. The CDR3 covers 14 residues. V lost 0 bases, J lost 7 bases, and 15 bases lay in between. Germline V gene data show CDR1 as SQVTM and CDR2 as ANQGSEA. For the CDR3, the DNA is TGCAGCGTTGAAGACGGGAGCAGTTTTCCTGGCTACACCTTC. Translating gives CSVEDGSSFPGYTF.

The CDR3 protein is CASSITGLAPETQYF. The CDR3 DNA sequence: TGTGCCAGCAGCATCACCGGACTAGCACCAGAGACCCAGTACTTC. V is TRBV13 and J is TRBJ2-5; TRBD2 aligns across 8 bases. CDR1 and CDR2 from the germline V gene are PRHDT and FYEKMQ (reference sequence). The CDR3 has 15 residues. Trimming cost V 5 bases and J 4 bases; bases outside gene matches: 9. Using reference TRBV13 and TRBJ2-5 for the parts outside the CDR3, the full variable domain is AAGVIQSPRHLIKEKRETATLKCYPIPRHDTVYWYQQGPGQDPQFLISFYEKMQSDKGSIPDRFSAQQFSDYHSELNMSSLELGDSALYFCASSITGLAPETQYFGPGTRLLVL.

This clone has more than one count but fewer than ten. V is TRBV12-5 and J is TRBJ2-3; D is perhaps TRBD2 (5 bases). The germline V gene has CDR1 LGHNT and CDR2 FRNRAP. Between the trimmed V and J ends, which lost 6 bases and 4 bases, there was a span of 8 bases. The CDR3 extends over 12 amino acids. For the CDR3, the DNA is TGTGCTAGTGGCACACTAGCAGATACGCAGTATTTT. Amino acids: CASGTLADTQYF. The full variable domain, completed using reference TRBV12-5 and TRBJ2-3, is DARVTQTPRHKVTEMGQEVTMRCQPILGHNTVFWYRQTMMQGLELLAYFRNRAPLDDSGMPKDRFSAEMPDATLATLKIQPSEPRDSAVYFCASGTLADTQYFGPGTRLTVL.

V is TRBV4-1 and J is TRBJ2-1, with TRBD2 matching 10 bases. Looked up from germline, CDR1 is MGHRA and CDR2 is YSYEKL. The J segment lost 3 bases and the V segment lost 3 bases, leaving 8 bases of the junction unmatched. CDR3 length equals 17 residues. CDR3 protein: CASSHDGGLARYNEQFF. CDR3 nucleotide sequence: TGCGCCAGCAGCCATGACGGGGGACTAGCGCGCTACAATGAGCAGTTCTTC.

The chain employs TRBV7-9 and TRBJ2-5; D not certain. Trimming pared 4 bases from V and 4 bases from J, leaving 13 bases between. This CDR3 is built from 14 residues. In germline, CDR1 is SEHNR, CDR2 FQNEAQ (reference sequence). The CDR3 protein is CASSWKSPGETQYF. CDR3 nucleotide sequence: TGTGCCAGCAGCTGGAAGTCCCCGGGAGAGACCCAGTACTTC.

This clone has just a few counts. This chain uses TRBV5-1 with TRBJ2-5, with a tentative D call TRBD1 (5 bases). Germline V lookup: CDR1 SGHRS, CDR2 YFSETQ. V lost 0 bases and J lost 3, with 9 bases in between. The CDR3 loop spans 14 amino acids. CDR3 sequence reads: CASSLDGREETQYF. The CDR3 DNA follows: TGCGCCAGCAGCTTGGACGGCAGGGAAGAGACCCAGTACTTC. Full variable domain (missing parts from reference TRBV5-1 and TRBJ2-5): KAGVTQTPRYLIKTRGQQVTLSCSPISGHRSVSWYQQTPGQGLQFLFEYFSETQRNKGNFPGRFSGRQFSNSRSEMNVSTLELGDSALYLCASSLDGREETQYFGPGTRLLVL.

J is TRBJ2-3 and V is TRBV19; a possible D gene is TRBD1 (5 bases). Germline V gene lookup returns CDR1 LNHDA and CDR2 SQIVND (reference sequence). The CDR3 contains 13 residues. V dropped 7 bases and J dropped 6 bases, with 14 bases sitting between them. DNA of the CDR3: TGTGCCAGTAACCCCCGACAGCCGGATACGCAGTATTTT. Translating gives CASNPRQPDTQYF. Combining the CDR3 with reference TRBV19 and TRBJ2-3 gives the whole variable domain DGGITQSPKYLFRKEGQNVTLSCEQNLNHDAMYWYRQDPGQGLRLIYYSQIVNDFQKGDIAEGYSVSREKKESFPLTVTSAQKNPTAFYLCASNPRQPDTQYFGPGTRLTVL.

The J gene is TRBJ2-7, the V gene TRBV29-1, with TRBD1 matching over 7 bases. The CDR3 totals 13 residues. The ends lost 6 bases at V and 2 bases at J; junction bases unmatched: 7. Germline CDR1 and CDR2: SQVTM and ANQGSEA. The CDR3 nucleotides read TGCAGCGTACTGACAGGGAGTCCCTACGAGCAGTACTTC. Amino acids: CSVLTGSPYEQYF.

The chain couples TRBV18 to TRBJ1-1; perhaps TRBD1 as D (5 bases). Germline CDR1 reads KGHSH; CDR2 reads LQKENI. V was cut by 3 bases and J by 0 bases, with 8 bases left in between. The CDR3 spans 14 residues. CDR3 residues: CASSPETVNTEAFF. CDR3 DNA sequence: TGTGCCAGCTCACCCGAGACAGTGAACACTGAAGCTTTCTTT.

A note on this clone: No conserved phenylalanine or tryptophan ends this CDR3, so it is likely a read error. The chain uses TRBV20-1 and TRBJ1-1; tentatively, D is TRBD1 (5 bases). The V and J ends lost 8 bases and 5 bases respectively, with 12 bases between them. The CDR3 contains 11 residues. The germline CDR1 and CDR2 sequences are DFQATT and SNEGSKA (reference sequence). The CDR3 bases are TGCAGTACCCGGGGGGGGACTGAAGCTTTCGTT. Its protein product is CSTRGGTEAFV.

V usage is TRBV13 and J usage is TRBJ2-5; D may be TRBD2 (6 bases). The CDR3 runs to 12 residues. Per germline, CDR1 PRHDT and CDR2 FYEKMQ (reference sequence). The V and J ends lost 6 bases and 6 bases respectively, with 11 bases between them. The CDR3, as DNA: TGTGCCAGCAGTGGGGGGTCGAAGACCCAGTACTTC. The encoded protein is CASSGGSKTQYF.

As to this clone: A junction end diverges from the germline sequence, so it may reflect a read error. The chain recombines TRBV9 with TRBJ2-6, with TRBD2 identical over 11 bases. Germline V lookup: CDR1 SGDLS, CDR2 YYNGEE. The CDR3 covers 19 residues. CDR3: CASSSLAGGILPGANGLTF. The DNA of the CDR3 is TGTGCCAGCAGCTCCCTAGCGGGGGGAATCCTTCCGGGGGCCAACGGCCTGACTTTC.